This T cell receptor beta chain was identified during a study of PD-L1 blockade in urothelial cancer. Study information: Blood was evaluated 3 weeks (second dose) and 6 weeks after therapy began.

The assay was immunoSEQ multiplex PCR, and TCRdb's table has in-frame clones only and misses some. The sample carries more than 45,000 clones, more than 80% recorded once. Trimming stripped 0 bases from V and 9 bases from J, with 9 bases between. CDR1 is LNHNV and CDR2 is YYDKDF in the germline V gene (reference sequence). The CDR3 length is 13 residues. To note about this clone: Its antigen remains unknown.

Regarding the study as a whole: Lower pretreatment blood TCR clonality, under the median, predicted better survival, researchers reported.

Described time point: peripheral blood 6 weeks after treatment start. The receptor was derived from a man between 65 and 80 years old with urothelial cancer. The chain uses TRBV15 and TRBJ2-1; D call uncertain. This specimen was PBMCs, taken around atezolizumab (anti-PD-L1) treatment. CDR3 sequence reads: CATSRDRRGEQFF. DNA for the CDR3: TGTGCCACCAGCAGAGATCGCCGCGGTGAGCAGTTCTTC.